Shown below are 9 T cell receptor beta chains from a single sample sequenced in a study of T cells in Graves' hyperthyroidism and ophthalmopathy. Researchers amplified the TCR beta CDR3 regions from RNA transcripts. The primer set for the first-round RT-PCR of the TCR CDR3 was HTBI. TCRdb recomputed calls from the multiplex PCR reads with MiXCR, one row per CDR3 protein. This table has about 480,000 distinct CDR3 sequences, 14% appearing once. The specimen was blood. The receptors stem from a woman aged 18-29 years with Graves' hyperthyroidism.

The J gene is TRBJ1-2, the V gene TRBV18, with 8 bases fitting TRBD1. The CDR3 extends over 16 amino acids. V lost 5 bases, J lost 0 bases, and 8 bases stayed unmatched. Germline lookup yields CDR1 KGHSH and CDR2 LQKENI. The CDR3 reads CASSAGTGLANYGYTF. The CDR3 DNA follows: TGTGCCAGCTCAGCCGGGACAGGACTAGCTAACTATGGCTACACCTTC.

Regarding this clonotype: In this CDR3 the conserved last residue, phenylalanine or tryptophan, is missing, so a read error is likely. This chain connects TRBV6-1 to TRBJ2-7; TRBD1 matches at 9 bases. Germline V gene lookup returns CDR1 MNHNS and CDR2 SASEGT. The CDR3 runs to 15 residues. The CDR3 DNA sequence: TGTGCCGGCAGACCCGGACAGGGGTGGAACTACGAGCAGTACTTA. It is translated as CAGRPGQGWNYEQYL.

This clonotype was seen many times. This chain joins TRBV7-6 and TRBJ1-2; TRBD1 matches 8 bases. This CDR3 has 15 amino acids. V shed 5 bases and J 6 bases; nucleotides not matched to a gene: 11. Germline loops: CDR1 SGHVS, CDR2 FNYEAQ. The DNA of the CDR3 is TGTGCCAGCAGCACCAGACAGGGGCCGGGGGATGGCTACACCTTC. It specifies CASSTRQGPGDGYTF.

The table lists this clonotype with many counts. CDR3 in amino acids: CASSHVDRANYGYTF. The CDR3 DNA sequence: TGTGCCAGCAGTCATGTGGACAGGGCTAACTATGGCTACACCTTC. V usage is TRBV12-3 or TRBV12-4 and J usage is TRBJ1-2; 8 bases match TRBD1. The ends lost 5 bases at V and 0 bases at J; junction bases unmatched: 5. This CDR3 region has 15 residues.

The sample holds many counts of this clonotype. The chain is built from TRBV12-3 or TRBV12-4 and TRBJ1-4; D perhaps matches TRBD1 (6 bases). CDR3 size: 15 residues. The V end was cut by 2 bases, the J end by 7 bases, with 14 bases between. DNA for the CDR3: TGTGCCAGCAGTTTACAGGTCGGGACACTTGAAAAACTGTTTTTT. This translates into CASSLQVGTLEKLFF.

Ten or more counts support this clonotype. The chain joins TRBV25-1 to TRBJ2-2; D unclear. The CDR3 is 14 residues long. The germline V gene has CDR1 MGHDK and CDR2 SYGVNS. Trimming left V 3 bases short and J 1 base short, with 6 bases between. The CDR3 region has the DNA TGTGCCAGCAGTGACAGGCTGAACACCGGGGAGCTGTTTTTT. Translating it yields CASSDRLNTGELFF.

The chain employs TRBV28 and TRBJ2-3; 10 nucleotides agree with TRBD2. The junction had 11 bases not matched to a gene; V was cut back by 3 bases and J by 8 bases. The CDR3 runs to 16 residues. CDR1 is MDHEN and CDR2 is SYDVKM in the germline V gene. CDR3 residues: CASSFVQAGGPRTQYF. CDR3 coding DNA: TGTGCCAGCAGTTTCGTTCAAGCGGGAGGGCCACGTACGCAGTATTTT.

This clonotype has a handful of counts. V is TRBV5-8 and J is TRBJ2-2; TRBD2 matches at 8 bases. The CDR3 runs to 16 residues. In germline, CDR1 is SGHTS, CDR2 YDEGEE. Germline trimming cut 4 bases from V and 4 bases from J; bases unmatched to any gene: 9. Here the CDR3 reads CASSRPKAGVTGELFF. In nucleotides, the CDR3 is TGTGCCAGCAGCCGACCCAAAGCGGGAGTCACCGGGGAGCTGTTTTTT.

The chain links TRBV24-1 to TRBJ2-1; possibly TRBD1 for D (5 bases). Trimming took 3 bases from V and 3 from J, leaving 11 bases between them. The CDR3 runs 15 residues. Per germline, CDR1 KGHDR and CDR2 SFDVKD. Here the CDR3 reads CATSDRGTSYNEQFF. The CDR3 region has the DNA TGTGCCACCAGTGATAGGGGTACAAGCTACAATGAGCAGTTCTTC.